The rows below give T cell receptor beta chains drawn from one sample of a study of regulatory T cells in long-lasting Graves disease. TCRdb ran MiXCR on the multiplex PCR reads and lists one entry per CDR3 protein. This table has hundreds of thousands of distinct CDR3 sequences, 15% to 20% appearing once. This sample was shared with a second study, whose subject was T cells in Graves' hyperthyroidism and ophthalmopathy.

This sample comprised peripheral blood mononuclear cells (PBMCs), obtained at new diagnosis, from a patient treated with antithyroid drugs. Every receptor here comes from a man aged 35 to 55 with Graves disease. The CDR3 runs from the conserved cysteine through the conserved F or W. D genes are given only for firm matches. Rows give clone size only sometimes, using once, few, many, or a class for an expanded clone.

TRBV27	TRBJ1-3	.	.	TGTGCCACCCGACGTGGGGGTGAAGGAAACACCATATATTTT	CATRRGGEGNTIYF
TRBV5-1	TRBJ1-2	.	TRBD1	TGCGCCAGCAGCTTGACGGGACAGGGGAGCGGCTACACCTTC	CASSLTGQGSGYTF
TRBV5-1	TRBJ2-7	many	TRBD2	TGCGCCAGCAGTTCCGGCCTAGGGAGGGGCTACGAGCAGTACTTC	CASSSGLGRGYEQYF
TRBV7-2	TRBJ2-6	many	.	TGTGCCAGCAGCTTAGACCCAGGGGCTGGGGCCAACGTCCTGACTTTC	CASSLDPGAGANVLTF
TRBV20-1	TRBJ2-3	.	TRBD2	TGCAGTGCTAGAGGTCTTGGCGGGGGGGCCTCAGATACGCAGTATTTT	CSARGLGGGASDTQYF
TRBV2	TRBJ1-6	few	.	TGTGCCAGCAGTCGCCGACAGGCAAATTCACCCCTCCACTTT	CASSRRQANSPLHF
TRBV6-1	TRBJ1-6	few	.	TGTGCCAGCACAGGGCCGGCCTATAATTCACCCCTCCACTTT	CASTGPAYNSPLHF
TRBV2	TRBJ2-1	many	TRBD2	TGTGCCAGCGGGTCAATAGCGGGGTGGAATGAGCAGTTCTTC	CASGSIAGWNEQFF
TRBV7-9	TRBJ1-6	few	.	TGTGCCAGCAGCTTAGGACGGACGTATTATTCACCCCTCCACTTT	CASSLGRTYYSPLHF
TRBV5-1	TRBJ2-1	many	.	TGCGCCAGCAGCTTTCCAGGGAACAATGAGCAGTTCTTC	CASSFPGNNEQFF
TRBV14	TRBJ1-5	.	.	TGTGCCAGCAGCCAAGAACAGGTCCTACTGATCCCACCCAACCGAATACAGCCCCAGCATTTT	CASSQEQVLLIPPNRIQPQHF
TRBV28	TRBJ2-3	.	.	TGTGCCAGCACCATGGGGGGAAGCACAGATACGCAGTATTTT	CASTMGGSTDTQYF
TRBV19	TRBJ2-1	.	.	TGTGCCAGTAGTAAAGGACGGGCCAAGAGCTCCTACAATGAGCAGTTCTTC	CASSKGRAKSSYNEQFF
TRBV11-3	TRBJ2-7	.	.	TGTGCCAGCAGCTCGGCAGGGGTATCCTACGAGCAGTACTTC	CASSSAGVSYEQYF
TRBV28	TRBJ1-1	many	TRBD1	TGTGCCAGCAGTCAGGACAGGGGGGGTTTTGACACTGAAGCTTTCTTT	CASSQDRGGFDTEAFF
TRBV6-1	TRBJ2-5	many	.	TGTGCCAGCGCTGGTGTAAGACGGAACCAAGAGACCCAGTACTTC	CASAGVRRNQETQYF
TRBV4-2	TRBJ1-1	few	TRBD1	TGTGCCAGCAGCTCTACCGACAGGGGCTACACTGAAGCTTTCTTT	CASSSTDRGYTEAFF
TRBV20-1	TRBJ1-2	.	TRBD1	TGCAGTGCCGGACAGGGATCTCTAGTTAACTATGGCTACACCTTC	CSAGQGSLVNYGYTF
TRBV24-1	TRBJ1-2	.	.	TGTGCCACCTCGTCGGGGGTCCATGGCTACACCTTC	CATSSGVHGYTF
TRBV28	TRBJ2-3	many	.	TGTGCCAGCAGTTTATGGGACTACTCTAGCACAGATACGCAGTATTTT	CASSLWDYSSTDTQYF
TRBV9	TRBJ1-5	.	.	TGTGCCAGCAGCGTAGGGGTAGAAGAGGGAGCCCAGCATTTT	CASSVGVEEGAQHF
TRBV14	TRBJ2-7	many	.	TGTGCCAGCAGCCAAGATCGTAGGGACTACGAGCAGTACTTC	CASSQDRRDYEQYF
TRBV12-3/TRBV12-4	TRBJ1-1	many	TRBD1	TGTGCCAGCAGTCTCCGACAGGGTGGTGAAGCTTTCTTT	CASSLRQGGEAFF
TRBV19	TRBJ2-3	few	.	TGTGCCAGTAGCGGTTCCATAGGTACGCAGTATTTT	CASSGSIGTQYF
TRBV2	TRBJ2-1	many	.	TGTGCCAGCAGAAACTACAATGAGCAGTTCTTC	CASRNYNEQFF
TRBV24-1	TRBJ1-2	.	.	TGTGCCACCAGTGGCCATAACTATGGCTACACCTTC	CATSGHNYGYTF
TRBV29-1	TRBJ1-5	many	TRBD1	TGCAGCGTTGGACAGGGGGCAGGACAGCCCCAGCATTTT	CSVGQGAGQPQHF